These 24 T cell receptor beta chains were all obtained from the same sample, sequenced in a study of cytotoxic CD8 clonotypes in ibrutinib-treated CLL. Here immunoSEQ multiplex PCR was the method, and the copy in TCRdb shows in-frame clones only, minus some. The sample lists 130,000 or so clones, 80% to 90% occurring once. This sample comprised PBMCs, obtained after 24 months of ibrutinib treatment. The receptors derive from a human donor with chronic lymphocytic leukemia.

This clone has only one observation. CDR3 amino acids: CASSYSTSETQYF. CDR3 nucleotides: TGTGCCAGCAGTTACTCGACGTCGGAGACCCAGTACTTC. The chain couples TRBV6-5 to TRBJ2-5; D is unclear. This CDR3 is built from 13 residues. CDR1 is MNHEY and CDR2 is SVGAGI in the germline V gene. With 0 bases removed from V and 5 bases from J, the gap between germline ends came to 7 bases.

This chain joins TRBV19 and TRBJ1-6; 7 bases map to TRBD1. The V segment lost 6 bases and the J segment 7 bases; nucleotides outside the gene matches: 12. The CDR3 extends over 16 amino acids. The V gene's germline CDR1 is LNHDA and CDR2 SQIVND (reference sequence). The CDR3: CASSDLRQGNNSPLHF. In DNA, the CDR3 is TGTGCCAGTAGCGACCTCAGACAGGGTAACAATTCACCCCTCCACTTT.

Concerning this clone: At the DNA level, this CDR3 is encoded by other sequences in the same sample as well. This chain joins TRBV5-1 and TRBJ2-7, with 8 bases lining up with TRBD1. J lost 4 bases, V lost 3 bases, and 6 bases had no gene match. Germline V gene lookup returns CDR1 SGHRS and CDR2 YFSETQ. This CDR3 is built from 14 residues. As DNA, the CDR3 is TGCGCCAGCAGCTCTGGGACAGGCGCTTACGAGCAGTACTTC. Its protein is CASSSGTGAYEQYF.

The CDR3 is CASSSQNRDEQFF. CDR3 in DNA: TGTGCCAGCAGTTCCCAGAACAGGGATGAGCAGTTCTTC. The chain employs TRBV27 and TRBJ2-1; possibly TRBD1 for D (6 bases). The V end was cut by 4 bases, the J end by 8 bases, with 12 bases between. Germline CDR1 and CDR2: MNHEY and SMNVEV (reference sequence). CDR3 length equals 13 residues.

The chain joins TRBV6-4 to TRBJ2-3; 12 bases are a match to TRBD2. The CDR3 is 16 amino acids. Germline V lookup: CDR1 MRHNA, CDR2 SNTAGT. V was pared by 0 bases and J by 4 bases, with 2 bases of the junction left unmatched. CDR3 residues: CASSDSGTSGSDTQYF. The CDR3 DNA is TGTGCCAGCAGTGACTCAGGGACTAGCGGGTCAGATACGCAGTATTTT.

The J gene is TRBJ1-6, the V gene TRBV27; TRBD1 might be the D (5 bases). The CDR3 length is 17 residues. Trimming left V 2 bases short and J 10 bases short, with 21 bases between. CDR1 and CDR2 from the germline V gene are MNHEY and SMNVEV (reference sequence). The DNA for the CDR3 is TGTGCCAGCAGTTTAGTGCAGGGCATAGGTCTCTGGTCACCCCTCCACTTT. It specifies CASSLVQGIGLWSPLHF.

The rearrangement links TRBV19 to TRBJ2-5; TRBD2 agrees at 9 bases. The CDR3 contains 14 residues. Trimming at V came to 5 bases and at J to 5 bases, leaving 6 bases not matched to a gene. Per germline, CDR1 LNHDA and CDR2 SQIVND (reference sequence). CDR3 region: CASSLGLAIETQYF. DNA for the CDR3: TGTGCCAGTAGTTTAGGACTAGCGATCGAGACCCAGTACTTC.

The count of this clone is one. The V gene is TRBV5-8, the J gene TRBJ1-2; D uncertain. CDR3 length equals 13 residues. Trimming cost V 2 bases and J 6 bases, with 11 bases left between them. Per germline, CDR1 SGHTS and CDR2 YDEGEE. CDR3 DNA: TGTGCCAGCAGCTTTTCGAGGGTACATGGCTACACCTTC. The encoded protein is CASSFSRVHGYTF.

This chain joins TRBV6-6 and TRBJ1-1; perhaps TRBD1 as D (5 bases). The CDR3 is 14 amino acids. Germline V gene sequence: CDR1 MNHNY, CDR2 SVGAGI (reference sequence). V dropped 1 base and J dropped 1 base, with 7 bases sitting between them. The CDR3, as DNA: TGTGCCAGCAGTTACTTGGGACGGAACACTGAAGCTTTCTTT. Its protein is CASSYLGRNTEAFF.

The chain carries TRBV4-3 and TRBJ2-5, with D possibly matching TRBD2 (6 bases). The germline V and J ends were trimmed by 0 bases and 5 bases, with 13 bases remaining between them. CDR1 is LGHNA, CDR2 YSLEER, per germline. The CDR3 has 15 residues. CDR3 protein: CASSQDLGGRETQYF. CDR3 DNA sequence: TGCGCCAGCAGCCAAGATTTGGGGGGACGGGAGACCCAGTACTTC.

V usage is TRBV5-5 and J usage is TRBJ1-5; perhaps TRBD1 as D (6 bases). Trimming shortened V by 4 bases and J by 4 bases, and 15 bases separated the two germline ends. This CDR3 contains 15 residues. Germline-derived CDR1 and CDR2 are SGHKS and YYEKEE (reference sequence). CDR3 residues: CASSPGQFRNQPQHF. The DNA for the CDR3 is TGTGCCAGCAGCCCCGGACAGTTCCGAAATCAGCCCCAGCATTTT.

This chain connects TRBV7-2 to TRBJ1-1; 12 nucleotides align to TRBD1. The CDR3 runs to 16 residues. CDR1 SGHTA and CDR2 FQGNSA come from the germline V gene. The V gene end was trimmed by 3 bases and the J gene end by 11 bases; junction bases not matched to a gene: 13. In nucleotides, the CDR3 is TGTGCCAGCAGCTTCGCCCGGGACAGGGGGCGCCTCGGGGCTTTCTTT. The encoded protein is CASSFARDRGRLGAFF.

The V call is TRBV6-5, the J call TRBJ2-1; D possibly corresponds to TRBD1 (6 bases). Deletions cut 1 base from V and 9 bases from J, with 13 bases between. The CDR3 is 14 residues long. CDR1 is MNHEY, CDR2 SVGAGI, per germline. CDR3 coding DNA: TGTGCCAGCAGTTACTACACAGGGTTCAGTGAGCAGTTCTTC. Protein: CASSYYTGFSEQFF.

This chain uses TRBV11-2 with TRBJ1-5, with D hard to call. V was cut by 0 bases and J by 0 bases, with 12 bases left in between. The CDR3 totals 17 residues. Germline V gene data show CDR1 as SGHAT and CDR2 as FQNNGV. CDR3 amino acids: CASSLEVGPHSNQPQHF. The CDR3, as DNA: TGTGCCAGCAGCTTAGAGGTCGGGCCACATAGCAATCAGCCCCAGCATTTT.

V is TRBV30 and J is TRBJ2-1; D call uncertain. The germline V and J ends were trimmed by 0 bases and 8 bases, with 8 bases remaining between them. Germline CDR1 GTSNPN, CDR2 SVGIG (reference sequence). This CDR3 has 12 amino acids. This CDR3 reads CAWSVIVDEQFF. DNA for the CDR3: TGTGCCTGGAGTGTCATCGTGGATGAGCAGTTCTTC.

The chain uses TRBV27 and TRBJ2-6; D is undetermined. The CDR3 runs 15 residues. Germline lookup yields CDR1 MNHEY and CDR2 SMNVEV (reference sequence). Trimming cost V 5 bases and J 4 bases, with 12 bases left between them. CDR3 bases: TGTGCCAGCAGTCCCCCATCCGTCGGGGCCAACGTCCTGACTTTC. This gives the protein CASSPPSVGANVLTF. Variable domain in full (rest from reference TRBV27 and TRBJ2-6): EAQVTQNPRYLITVTGKKLTVTCSQNMNHEYMSWYRQDPGLGLRQIYYSMNVEVTDKGDVPEGYKVSRKEKRNFPLILESPSPNQTSLYFCASSPPSVGANVLTFGAGSRLTVL.

The genes are TRBV7-6 and TRBJ1-1; D gene ambiguous. CDR1 and CDR2 from the germline V gene are SGHVS and FNYEAQ. Trimming took 4 bases from V and 1 from J, leaving 16 bases between them. CDR3 length equals 16 residues. The CDR3 reads CASSSRASTQNTEAFF. The CDR3 nucleotides read TGTGCCAGCAGCTCGCGCGCCTCAACACAGAACACTGAAGCTTTCTTT.

This sequence joins TRBV4-2 and TRBJ1-5; no clear D. Germline V gene data show CDR1 as LGHNA and CDR2 as YNFKEQ. The CDR3 totals 16 residues. With 0 bases removed from V and 6 bases from J, the gap between germline ends came to 15 bases. In nucleotides, the CDR3 is TGTGCCAGCAGCCAAGATACCGCAGGAGAACGTCAGCCCCAGCATTTT. Its translation is CASSQDTAGERQPQHF.

The V gene is TRBV6-4, the J gene TRBJ1-5; no reliable D call. The CDR3 runs 18 residues. Trimming pared 0 bases from V and 3 bases from J, leaving 18 bases between. Germline loops: CDR1 MRHNA, CDR2 SNTAGT. The CDR3 loop reads CASSDSQSSAGNNQPQHF. The CDR3 region has the DNA TGTGCCAGCAGTGACTCGCAGAGTTCGGCAGGCAACAATCAGCCCCAGCATTTT.

The chain joins TRBV5-1 to TRBJ2-2; TRBD1 might be the D (6 bases). Trimming cost V 0 bases and J 5 bases, with 11 bases left between them. CDR3 size: 15 residues. The germline gives CDR1 SGHRS, CDR2 YFSETQ. The CDR3 nucleotides read TGCGCCAGCAGCTTGGACCAGGGGTGGACCGGGGAGCTGTTTTTT. Its protein is CASSLDQGWTGELFF.

This clone showed up just once. The chain uses TRBV4-3 and TRBJ1-1, with D hard to call. V lost 0 bases and J 5 bases, leaving 7 bases between the germline ends. The CDR3 runs to 13 residues. Germline lookup yields CDR1 LGHNA and CDR2 YSLEER. This CDR3 reads CASSQDLVTEAFF. The CDR3, as DNA: TGCGCCAGCAGCCAAGATCTGGTTACTGAAGCTTTCTTT.

This rearrangement joins TRBV5-4 to TRBJ1-3, with 7 bases matching TRBD1. V dropped 3 bases and J dropped 1; count of bases not matched to a gene: 4. This CDR3 has 15 residues. CDR1 is SGHNT and CDR2 is YYREEE in the germline V gene (reference sequence). CDR3 DNA: TGTGCCAGCAGCTCCGGGACAGTTTCTGGAAACACCATATATTTT. It encodes CASSSGTVSGNTIYF.

The rearrangement links TRBV7-2 to TRBJ2-7; possibly TRBD1 for D (6 bases). The germline V gene encodes CDR1 SGHTA and CDR2 FQGNSA. The V and J ends lost 1 base and 0 bases respectively, with 13 bases between them. The CDR3 loop spans 16 amino acids. The CDR3 sequence is CASSLVGGPLSYEQYF. The DNA of the CDR3 is TGTGCCAGCAGCTTAGTTGGGGGCCCGCTCTCCTACGAGCAGTACTTC.

The CDR3 nucleotides are TGTGCCAGCAGCCCCCATAGGACACAGGGGGGAAACACTTCACCCCTCCACTTT. It is translated as CASSPHRTQGGNTSPLHF. This chain links TRBV5-5 with TRBJ1-6; TRBD1 agrees at 8 bases. The CDR3 loop spans 18 amino acids. Trimming at V came to 4 bases and at J to 9 bases, leaving 18 bases not matched to a gene. Looked up from germline, CDR1 is SGHKS and CDR2 is YYEKEE (reference sequence).